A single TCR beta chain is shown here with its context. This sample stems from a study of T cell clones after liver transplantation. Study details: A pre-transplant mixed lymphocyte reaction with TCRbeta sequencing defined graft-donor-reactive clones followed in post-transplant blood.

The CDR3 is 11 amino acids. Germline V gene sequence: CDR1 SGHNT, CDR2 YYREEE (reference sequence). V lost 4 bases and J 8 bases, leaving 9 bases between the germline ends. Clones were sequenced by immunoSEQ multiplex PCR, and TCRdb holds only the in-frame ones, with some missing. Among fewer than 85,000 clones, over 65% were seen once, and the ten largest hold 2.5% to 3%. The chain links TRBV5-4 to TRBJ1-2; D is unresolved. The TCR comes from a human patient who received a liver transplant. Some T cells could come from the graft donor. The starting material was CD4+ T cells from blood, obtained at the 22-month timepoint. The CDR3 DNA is TGTGCCAGCAGCCAAGAACGGGGCTACACCTTC. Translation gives CASSQERGYTF.